This is a list of T cell receptor beta chains from one sample in a study of CD8+ T cells in alopecia areata. The table came from immunoSEQ multiplex PCR; TCRdb's copy has only in-frame clones and leaves some out. There are over 85,000 clones in the sample; 41% occur only once, and around 1.4% lies in the top ten. What was sequenced was CD4+ T cells sorted from blood. Every receptor here comes from a human donor with alopecia areata. Both conserved end residues are part of each CDR3. D genes are given only for firm matches. Clone size, where shown, is once, few, many, or a class for clones that have expanded.

clone_size: NA
v_call: TRBV5-6
d_call: NA
j_call: TRBJ2-5
cdr3_nt: TGTGCCAGCAGCTGGACCCAAGAGACCCAGTACTTC
cdr3_aa: CASSWTQETQYF

clone_size: few
v_call: TRBV15
d_call: TRBD2
j_call: TRBJ2-1
cdr3_nt: TGTGCCACCAGCTACGTAGTGTCTAGCGGGAGTCATGAGCAGTTCTTC
cdr3_aa: CATSYVVSSGSHEQFF

clone_size: few
v_call: TRBV11-3
d_call: NA
j_call: TRBJ2-3
cdr3_nt: TGTGCCAGCAGCTTGGGCCCCAAGGATACGCAGTATTTT
cdr3_aa: CASSLGPKDTQYF

clone_size: few
v_call: TRBV29-1
d_call: NA
j_call: TRBJ1-1
cdr3_nt: TGCAGCGTTGTGAACCAGGGGCGCGACACTGAAGCTTTCTTT
cdr3_aa: CSVVNQGRDTEAFF

clone_size: NA
v_call: TRBV5-6
d_call: TRBD2
j_call: TRBJ2-1
cdr3_nt: TGTGCCAACAGCTTACCACTAGCGGTCTACAATGAGCAGTTCTTC
cdr3_aa: CANSLPLAVYNEQFF

clone_size: NA
v_call: TRBV2
d_call: NA
j_call: TRBJ1-2
cdr3_nt: TGTGCCAGCAGTCTGTTGAACTATGGCTACACCTTC
cdr3_aa: CASSLLNYGYTF

clone_size: NA
v_call: TRBV2
d_call: TRBD1
j_call: TRBJ2-7
cdr3_nt: TGTGCCAGCAGTAGGGACAGGAGCTCCTACGAGCAGTACTTC
cdr3_aa: CASSRDRSSYEQYF

clone_size: NA
v_call: TRBV30
d_call: NA
j_call: TRBJ1-1
cdr3_nt: TGTGCCTGGAGTGTGGTAGTGAACACTGAAGCTTTCTTT
cdr3_aa: CAWSVVVNTEAFF

clone_size: few
v_call: TRBV9
d_call: NA
j_call: TRBJ2-3
cdr3_nt: TGTGCCAGCAGCATCACCGGGACTAGCACAGATACGCAGTATTTT
cdr3_aa: CASSITGTSTDTQYF

clone_size: NA
v_call: TRBV6-5
d_call: NA
j_call: TRBJ1-1
cdr3_nt: TGTGCCAGCAGTTACTTGGGGGGGGCCACTGAAGCTTTCTTT
cdr3_aa: CASSYLGGATEAFF

clone_size: NA
v_call: TRBV19
d_call: NA
j_call: TRBJ2-1
cdr3_nt: TGTGCCAGTAGTATGTTGGGGGGAAAGGGACTTAACTACAATGAGCAGTTCTTC
cdr3_aa: CASSMLGGKGLNYNEQFF

clone_size: few
v_call: TRBV10-3
d_call: NA
j_call: TRBJ2-2
cdr3_nt: TGTGCCACCGGCGGAAGCGCGAACACCGGGGAGCTGTTTTTT
cdr3_aa: CATGGSANTGELFF

clone_size: few
v_call: TRBV29-1
d_call: NA
j_call: TRBJ2-3
cdr3_nt: TGCAGCGTTGAAGATTTCCCGGGTGGCACAGATACGCAGTATTTT
cdr3_aa: CSVEDFPGGTDTQYF

clone_size: few
v_call: TRBV4-3
d_call: NA
j_call: TRBJ1-4
cdr3_nt: TGCGCCAGCAGCCAAGGGCGGAACGAAAAACTGTTTTTT
cdr3_aa: CASSQGRNEKLFF

clone_size: NA
v_call: TRBV5-1
d_call: TRBD1
j_call: TRBJ2-7
cdr3_nt: TGCGCCAGCAGCCTAGGGGACAGTTACTACGAGCAGTACTTC
cdr3_aa: CASSLGDSYYEQYF

clone_size: few
v_call: TRBV7-2
d_call: TRBD2
j_call: TRBJ2-1
cdr3_nt: TGTGCCAGCAGCTGGGTACTAGCGGGGCATATGGAGCAGTTCTTC
cdr3_aa: CASSWVLAGHMEQFF

clone_size: NA
v_call: TRBV2
d_call: NA
j_call: TRBJ2-7
cdr3_nt: TGTGCCAGCCGAATGACCCAGGGTTACGAGCAGTACTTC
cdr3_aa: CASRMTQGYEQYF

clone_size: few
v_call: TRBV18
d_call: NA
j_call: TRBJ2-2
cdr3_nt: TGTGCCAGCTCCCCTACCACGGGTCCGTTGCTCACCGGGGAGCTGTTTTTT
cdr3_aa: CASSPTTGPLLTGELFF

clone_size: few
v_call: TRBV27
d_call: NA
j_call: TRBJ2-4
cdr3_nt: TGTGCCAGCAGTTTAATCGGCGGAAGCAAAAACATTCAGTACTTC
cdr3_aa: CASSLIGGSKNIQYF

clone_size: NA
v_call: TRBV5-1
d_call: TRBD1
j_call: TRBJ2-7
cdr3_nt: TGCGCCAGCGGGACCGGGACAGGGGGCAACGAGCAGTACTTC
cdr3_aa: CASGTGTGGNEQYF

clone_size: NA
v_call: TRBV5-1
d_call: TRBD1
j_call: TRBJ2-7
cdr3_nt: TGCGCCAGCAGCTCATTCTATACCGGGACAGTGAACTACGAGCAGTACTTC
cdr3_aa: CASSSFYTGTVNYEQYF

clone_size: NA
v_call: TRBV15
d_call: NA
j_call: TRBJ1-3
cdr3_nt: TGTGCCACCAGCAGAGATCGAGGGCCCTCTGGAAACACCATATATTTT
cdr3_aa: CATSRDRGPSGNTIYF

clone_size: NA
v_call: TRBV7-2
d_call: NA
j_call: TRBJ2-2
cdr3_nt: TGTGCCAGCAGCTTGTTCGCACAGACTAACACCGGGGAGCTGTTTTTT
cdr3_aa: CASSLFAQTNTGELFF

clone_size: NA
v_call: TRBV30
d_call: NA
j_call: TRBJ2-7
cdr3_nt: TGTGCCTGGACGGTAGGCCCATACGAGCAGTACTTC
cdr3_aa: CAWTVGPYEQYF

clone_size: NA
v_call: TRBV7-9
d_call: TRBD2
j_call: TRBJ2-3
cdr3_nt: TGTGCCAGCAGCTTATTGGCTAGCGGGAACTCAGATACGCAGTATTTT
cdr3_aa: CASSLLASGNSDTQYF

clone_size: NA
v_call: TRBV5-6
d_call: TRBD1
j_call: TRBJ2-7
cdr3_nt: TGTGCCAGCAGCTTGGCGGGACAGGTGTCCTACGAGCAGTACTTC
cdr3_aa: CASSLAGQVSYEQYF

clone_size: few
v_call: TRBV30
d_call: NA
j_call: TRBJ2-7
cdr3_nt: TGTGCCTGGAGAATGGACAACGTCTACGAGCAGTACTTC
cdr3_aa: CAWRMDNVYEQYF

clone_size: few
v_call: TRBV14
d_call: NA
j_call: TRBJ2-4
cdr3_nt: TGTGCCAGCAGCCGCCTAAGTCGTCGAGGCATTCAGTACTTC
cdr3_aa: CASSRLSRRGIQYF

clone_size: many
v_call: TRBV18
d_call: NA
j_call: TRBJ2-7
cdr3_nt: TGTGCCAGCTCACCTACCCGGGCGGACAGTCTGTACTTC
cdr3_aa: CASSPTRADSLYF

clone_size: few
v_call: TRBV6-5
d_call: TRBD2
j_call: TRBJ2-1
cdr3_nt: TGTGCCAGCAAGGCGGGGGGGCCGAAGAATGAGCAGTTCTTC
cdr3_aa: CASKAGGPKNEQFF

clone_size: NA
v_call: TRBV29-1
d_call: NA
j_call: TRBJ2-2
cdr3_nt: TGCAGCGTTTCCAGACCGAACACCGGGGAGCTGTTTTTT
cdr3_aa: CSVSRPNTGELFF

clone_size: NA
v_call: TRBV6-6
d_call: NA
j_call: TRBJ2-2
cdr3_nt: TGTGCCAGCAGTTACTCGAGAGGGAACACCGGGGAGCTGTTTTTT
cdr3_aa: CASSYSRGNTGELFF

clone_size: NA
v_call: TRBV5-1
d_call: NA
j_call: TRBJ2-7
cdr3_nt: TGCGCCAGCAGCTTCACAGGACAGTACGAGCAGTACTTC
cdr3_aa: CASSFTGQYEQYF

clone_size: NA
v_call: TRBV28
d_call: NA
j_call: TRBJ2-7
cdr3_nt: TGTGCCAGCAGACCCGGGTCATCAACCGACGAGCAGTACTTC
cdr3_aa: CASRPGSSTDEQYF

clone_size: NA
v_call: TRBV7-9
d_call: TRBD2
j_call: TRBJ2-5
cdr3_nt: TGTGCCAGCAGCTTGAAGACTAGCGGACAAGAGACCCAGTACTTC
cdr3_aa: CASSLKTSGQETQYF

clone_size: NA
v_call: TRBV28
d_call: TRBD1
j_call: TRBJ2-6
cdr3_nt: TGTGCCAGCAGGTTGGGACAGCCTGGGGCCAACGTCCTGACTTTC
cdr3_aa: CASRLGQPGANVLTF

clone_size: NA
v_call: TRBV15
d_call: NA
j_call: TRBJ2-5
cdr3_nt: TGTGCCACCAGCAGATTCCAAGAGACCCAGTACTTC
cdr3_aa: CATSRFQETQYF

clone_size: few
v_call: TRBV14
d_call: NA
j_call: TRBJ1-6
cdr3_nt: TGTGCCAGCAGCCAAAGGGTCCTCGGGTCACCCCTCCACTTT
cdr3_aa: CASSQRVLGSPLHF

clone_size: NA
v_call: TRBV28
d_call: TRBD1
j_call: TRBJ2-7
cdr3_nt: TGTGCCAGCAGCCTGACAGGGGACCACTACGAGCAGTACTTC
cdr3_aa: CASSLTGDHYEQYF

clone_size: few
v_call: TRBV5-1
d_call: TRBD1
j_call: TRBJ2-2
cdr3_nt: TGCGCCAGTACCCGGGACAGGATTGACACCGGGGAGCTGTTTTTT
cdr3_aa: CASTRDRIDTGELFF

clone_size: NA
v_call: TRBV27
d_call: TRBD1
j_call: TRBJ1-2
cdr3_nt: TGTGCCAGCCAGTCTCTACCGGGACAGGGGGATCCCTATGGCTACACCTTC
cdr3_aa: CASQSLPGQGDPYGYTF

clone_size: NA
v_call: TRBV25-1
d_call: NA
j_call: TRBJ1-4
cdr3_nt: TGTGCCAGCAGCGCCCCGGTTGAAAAACTGTTTTTT
cdr3_aa: CASSAPVEKLFF

clone_size: NA
v_call: TRBV7-2
d_call: NA
j_call: TRBJ2-5
cdr3_nt: TGTGCCAGCAGCTTAGTTCCAGGGAAAGAGACCCAGTACTTC
cdr3_aa: CASSLVPGKETQYF

clone_size: few
v_call: TRBV5-1
d_call: TRBD2
j_call: TRBJ2-5
cdr3_nt: TGCGCCAGCAGCTTGGGACTAGCGCCGAGAGAGACCCAGTACTTC
cdr3_aa: CASSLGLAPRETQYF

clone_size: few
v_call: TRBV28
d_call: NA
j_call: TRBJ1-5
cdr3_nt: TGTGCCAGCAGTCCCTTGGACAGCAATCAGCCCCAGCATTTT
cdr3_aa: CASSPLDSNQPQHF